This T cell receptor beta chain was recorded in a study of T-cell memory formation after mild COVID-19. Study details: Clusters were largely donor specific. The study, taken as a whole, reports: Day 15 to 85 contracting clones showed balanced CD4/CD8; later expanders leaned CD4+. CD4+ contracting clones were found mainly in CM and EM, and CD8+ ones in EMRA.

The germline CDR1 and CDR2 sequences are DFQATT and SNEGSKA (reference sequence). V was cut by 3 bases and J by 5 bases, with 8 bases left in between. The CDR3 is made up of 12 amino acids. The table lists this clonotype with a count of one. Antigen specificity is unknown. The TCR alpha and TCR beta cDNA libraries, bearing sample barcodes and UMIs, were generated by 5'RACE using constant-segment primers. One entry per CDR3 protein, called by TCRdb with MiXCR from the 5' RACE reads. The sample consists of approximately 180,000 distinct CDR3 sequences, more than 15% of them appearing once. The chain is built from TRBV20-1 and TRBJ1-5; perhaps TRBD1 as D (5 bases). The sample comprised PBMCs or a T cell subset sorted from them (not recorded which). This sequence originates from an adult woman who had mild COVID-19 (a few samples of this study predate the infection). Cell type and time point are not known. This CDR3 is CSASSGDQPQHF. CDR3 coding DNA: TGCAGTGCTAGTTCGGGGGATCAGCCCCAGCATTTT.